Listed below are T cell receptor beta chains from one sample, sequenced in a study of T cell responses to AZD1222 COVID-19 vaccine. Here immunoSEQ multiplex PCR was the method, and the copy in TCRdb shows in-frame clones only, minus some. This table holds around 100,000 clones, just over 90% found once. The sequences come from peripheral blood, collected on day 0 of AZD1222 vaccination. Receptors were obtained from an adult in good health. The CDR3 runs from the conserved cysteine through the conserved F or W. Fields, in order: D gene, J gene, CDR3 length, clone size, V gene, CDR3 protein, CDR3 DNA. The D gene is left open where the match is weak. For some rows the clone size is stated as once, few or many, or as a class when expanded; others skip it.

-,TRBJ2-7,15,-,TRBV28,CASSLGAGDSYEQYF,TGTGCCAGCAGTTTAGGGGCGGGGGACAGCTACGAGCAGTACTTC
-,TRBJ1-6,14,-,TRBV6-5,CASRRVSYNSPLHF,TGTGCCAGCAGACGGGTCTCCTATAATTCACCCCTCCACTTT
TRBD1,TRBJ1-2,17,-,TRBV4-1,CASSQDRTGGEGYGYTF,TGCGCCAGCAGCCAAGATCGGACAGGGGGCGAGGGCTATGGCTACACCTTC
-,TRBJ1-2,13,-,TRBV12-3/TRBV12-4,CASRTGGNYGYTF,TGTGCCAGCAGAACGGGAGGAAACTATGGCTACACCTTC
TRBD1,TRBJ2-7,16,-,TRBV27,CASRDGTVGEFYEQYF,TGTGCCAGCAGAGACGGGACAGTCGGGGAGTTTTACGAGCAGTACTTC
-,TRBJ1-2,13,-,TRBV2,CASRAGMDYGYTF,TGTGCCAGCAGAGCAGGGATGGACTATGGCTACACCTTC
-,TRBJ1-1,13,once,TRBV6-4,CASSVEGNTEAFF,TGTGCCAGCAGTGTGGAGGGGAACACTGAAGCTTTCTTT
TRBD1,TRBJ1-4,13,few,TRBV2,CASTQGAPAELFF,TGTGCCAGCACCCAGGGGGCCCCCGCGGAACTGTTTTTT
-,TRBJ2-3,14,-,TRBV19,CASSFEGATDTQYF,TGTGCCAGTAGTTTTGAAGGGGCCACAGATACGCAGTATTTT
TRBD2,TRBJ2-1,19,-,TRBV5-1,CASSLKEGRQRGIVNEQFF,TGCGCCAGCAGCTTGAAGGAGGGTAGGCAGCGGGGGATCGTCAATGAGCAGTTCTTC
TRBD1,TRBJ2-5,15,once,TRBV24-1,CATSDLSGGLWTQYF,TGTGCCACCAGTGATTTATCAGGGGGCCTCTGGACCCAGTACTTC
-,TRBJ1-1,13,-,TRBV3-1/TRBV3-2,CASRHTGLSEAFF,TGTGCCAGCAGACATACAGGGTTATCTGAAGCTTTCTTT
-,TRBJ2-7,12,-,TRBV14,CASSPQGYEQYF,TGTGCCAGCAGCCCACAGGGATACGAGCAGTACTTC
-,TRBJ1-1,13,-,TRBV5-6,CASSLPGDTEAFF,TGTGCCAGCAGTTTACCGGGGGACACTGAAGCTTTCTTT
-,TRBJ2-5,13,-,TRBV20-1,CSASSSYQETQYF,TGCAGTGCTAGTAGTAGCTACCAAGAGACCCAGTACTTC
-,TRBJ2-7,14,-,TRBV7-5,CVRSLGSPRHEQYF,TGTGTCAGAAGCTTAGGTAGCCCTCGCCACGAGCAGTACTTC
TRBD1,TRBJ1-5,16,-,TRBV7-6,CASSLGPDRANQPQHF,TGTGCCAGCAGCTTAGGTCCCGACAGGGCAAATCAGCCCCAGCATTTT
TRBD1,TRBJ1-2,13,-,TRBV5-4,CASRPQGVYGYTF,TGTGCCAGCAGACCCCAGGGGGTCTATGGCTACACCTTC
-,TRBJ2-2,12,-,TRBV19,CAGLGDTGELFF,TGTGCGGGACTGGGAGACACCGGGGAGCTGTTTTTT
-,TRBJ1-2,15,-,TRBV9,CASSVEPGSRYGYTF,TGTGCCAGCAGCGTAGAGCCAGGTAGCCGCTATGGCTACACCTTC
-,TRBJ1-1,14,-,TRBV19,CASSIGPANTEAFF,TGTGCCAGTAGTATCGGTCCAGCGAACACTGAAGCTTTCTTT
-,TRBJ2-3,15,-,TRBV6-6,CASSYSTVLTDTQYF,TGTGCCAGCAGTTACTCGACTGTCCTCACAGATACGCAGTATTTT
-,TRBJ1-4,16,-,TRBV4-1,CASSQAEGGLGEKLFF,TGCGCCAGCAGCCAAGCGGAGGGCGGTTTGGGTGAAAAACTGTTTTTT
-,TRBJ2-5,14,-,TRBV10-1,CASITATWGETQYF,TGCGCCAGCATAACAGCCACCTGGGGAGAGACCCAGTACTTC
TRBD1,TRBJ1-2,13,few,TRBV19,CATTGGRGYGYTF,TGTGCCACTACAGGGGGTCGGGGCTATGGCTACACCTTC
TRBD1,TRBJ2-5,12,-,TRBV2,CASNRGHETQYF,TGTGCCAGTAACAGGGGGCACGAGACCCAGTACTTC
TRBD2,TRBJ2-1,15,-,TRBV11-2,CASSYTSGGFNEQFF,TGTGCCAGCAGCTATACTAGCGGGGGATTCAATGAGCAGTTCTTC
-,TRBJ1-1,13,-,TRBV6-1,CASSERDNTEAFF,TGTGCCAGCAGTGAACGTGACAACACTGAAGCTTTCTTT
-,TRBJ1-5,16,-,TRBV3-1/TRBV3-2,CASSQDGPYSNQPQHF,TGTGCCAGCAGCCAAGATGGGCCTTATAGCAATCAGCCCCAGCATTTT
-,TRBJ1-4,15,-,TRBV18,CASSPPSVRREKLFF,TGTGCCAGCTCACCCCCCAGCGTTAGGAGGGAAAAACTGTTTTTT
-,TRBJ1-2,13,-,TRBV12-3/TRBV12-4,CASSLGSGGGYTF,TGTGCCAGCAGCCTGGGGTCGGGCGGAGGCTACACCTTC
-,TRBJ1-5,14,few,TRBV21-1,CASSKDDRNQPQHF,TGTGCCAGCAGCAAAGACGACAGGAATCAGCCCCAGCATTTT
-,TRBJ2-7,13,-,TRBV2,CARRRTTSYEQYF,TGTGCCAGACGGAGGACTACCTCCTACGAGCAGTACTTC
-,TRBJ1-5,14,-,TRBV28,CASSLLDRNQPQHF,TGTGCCAGCAGTTTATTAGACAGAAATCAGCCCCAGCATTTT
-,TRBJ1-2,15,-,TRBV10-3,CAISALGAANYGYTF,TGTGCCATCAGTGCGCTGGGGGCGGCTAACTATGGCTACACCTTC
TRBD1,TRBJ1-2,16,-,TRBV4-2,CASSQVTGGRGYGYTF,TGTGCCAGCAGCCAGGTGACAGGGGGCCGGGGCTATGGCTACACCTTC
TRBD1,TRBJ1-1,13,-,TRBV11-3,CASGTGEGTEAFF,TGTGCCAGCGGCACAGGGGAGGGCACTGAAGCTTTCTTT
-,TRBJ2-7,12,-,TRBV6-5,CASSGDFYEQYF,TGTGCCAGCAGCGGGGATTTCTACGAGCAGTACTTC
-,TRBJ1-4,17,-,TRBV9,CASSVEPNFISNEKLFF,TGTGCCAGCAGCGTAGAGCCGAATTTTATATCTAATGAAAAACTGTTTTTT
-,TRBJ2-3,15,-,TRBV6-5,CASSYEGGGTDTQYF,TGTGCCAGCAGTTACGAGGGGGGGGGCACAGATACGCAGTATTTT
-,TRBJ2-3,15,once,TRBV10-1,CASSEAGASTDTQYF,TGCGCCAGCAGTGAGGCAGGGGCCAGCACAGATACGCAGTATTTT
-,TRBJ1-3,15,few,TRBV7-8,CASSPSSISGNTIYF,TGTGCCAGCAGCCCCTCGAGCATCTCTGGAAACACCATATATTTT
-,TRBJ1-4,12,-,TRBV30,CAWNSANEKLFF,TGTGCCTGGAATTCGGCTAATGAAAAACTGTTTTTT
TRBD1,TRBJ2-1,15,-,TRBV24-1,CATSDPTGSGHEQFF,TGTGCCACCAGTGATCCGACAGGGTCCGGGCATGAGCAGTTCTTC